The clone carrying this T cell receptor beta chain was seen a few times. This entry belongs to a study of response to subunit inactivated influenza vaccine. CDR1 and CDR2 from the germline V gene are ENHRY and SYGVKD. The CDR3 totals 12 residues. Trimming cost V 11 bases and J 6 bases, with 16 bases left between them. Each CDR3 protein gets one entry after TCRdb re-called the RT-PCR reads with MiXCR. Of hundreds of thousands of distinct CDR3 sequences listed, 7.6% are singletons. The receptor was isolated from a man between 50 and 69 years old who received an inactivated influenza vaccine. The sequencing here drew on PBMCs from blood, taken less than 30 months after vaccination. This chain links TRBV10-3 with TRBJ1-1; TRBD1 might be the D (6 bases). CDR3 residues: CAARQELSEAFF. DNA for the CDR3: TGTGCCGCCCGACAGGAACTTTCTGAAGCTTTCTTT.